These T cell receptor beta chains were read from a single sample in a study of T cells in Graves' hyperthyroidism and ophthalmopathy. Each CDR3 protein gets one entry after TCRdb re-called the multiplex PCR reads with MiXCR. This table holds about 700,000 distinct CDR3 sequences, approximately 15% found once. The material sequenced was blood. The receptors originated from a woman younger than 35 with Graves' hyperthyroidism. Both conserved end residues are part of each CDR3. The D gene is left open where the match is weak. Size tells how often a clone was seen (once, few, many) or the class of an expanded clone, and some rows leave it out.

size	V	D	J	DNA	CDR3
many	TRBV7-9	.	TRBJ1-1	TGTGCCAGCAGCTCCTGGGGCAAGAGGGCGGGCACTGAAGCTTTCTTT	CASSSWGKRAGTEAFF
once	TRBV18	TRBD2	TRBJ2-1	TGTGCCAGCTCACCGTTCGCGGGAGGGCCACGTGCGTTAAATGAGCAGTTCTTC	CASSPFAGGPRALNEQFF
many	TRBV28	TRBD1	TRBJ1-2	TGTGCCAGCAGTTTTGTAGACAGGGCCCCTAACTATGGCTACACCTTC	CASSFVDRAPNYGYTF
.	TRBV7-9	.	TRBJ2-2	TGTGCCAGCAGCCCAGGTGGGAACGGGGAGCTGTTTTTT	CASSPGGNGELFF
many	TRBV20-1	TRBD1	TRBJ1-3	TGCAGTGCTAGACCGACCGGGACAGGGGCTTTCTCTGGAAACACCATATATTTT	CSARPTGTGAFSGNTIYF
many	TRBV20-1	.	TRBJ1-2	TGCAGTGGGAGGGAACAGTCGAACTATGGCTACACCTTC	CSGREQSNYGYTF
few	TRBV18	.	TRBJ2-4	TGTGCCAGCTCCGCCCATCCGCCCTCCAAAAACATTCAGTACTTC	CASSAHPPSKNIQYF
many	TRBV28	.	TRBJ2-7	TGTGCCAGCAGTTTGGATGAGGACGTATCCAGAAACTACGAGCAGTACTTC	CASSLDEDVSRNYEQYF
many	TRBV14	TRBD2	TRBJ2-5	TGTGCCAGCAGCCAGCGCCTAGCGGGAGTGGTGGAGACCCAGTACTTC	CASSQRLAGVVETQYF
.	TRBV6-1	.	TRBJ1-1	TGCGCCAGCAGTGAAGGGTCGGGGAACACTGAGGCTTTCTTT	CASSEGSGNTEAFF
.	TRBV12-3/TRBV12-4	.	TRBJ2-5	TGTGCCAGCGGAGGGATGGAAGAGACCCAGTACTTC	CASGGMEETQYF
.	TRBV3-1	TRBD1	TRBJ2-1	TGTGCCAGCAGCCAAACAGGGGCTGAGCAGTTCTTC	CASSQTGAEQFF
.	TRBV2	.	TRBJ1-4	TGTGCCAGCAGTGATGGATTGGGTAATGAAAAACTGTTTTTT	CASSDGLGNEKLFF
many	TRBV11-2	.	TRBJ2-3	TGTGCCAGCAGCTCCATAAGGGACGAAGGCTCAGATACGCAGTATTTT	CASSSIRDEGSDTQYF
few	TRBV6-1	.	TRBJ2-7	TGTGCCAGCAGTTCCAATCCTTACTACGAGCAGTACTTC	CASSSNPYYEQYF
many	TRBV12-3/TRBV12-4	.	TRBJ1-2	TGTGCCAGCAGTTACACAGGCTTACGTGGCTACACCTTC	CASSYTGLRGYTF
.	TRBV14	.	TRBJ1-6	TGTGCCAGCAGCCTCGGGGTTATTTCCTATTCACCCCTCCACTTT	CASSLGVISYSPLHF
few	TRBV14	.	TRBJ2-1	TGTGCCAGCAGCCAAGATTACGGGATCCCGGGGGAGCAGTTCTTC	CASSQDYGIPGEQFF
few	TRBV10-3	TRBD1	TRBJ2-7	TGTGCCATCAGTGAGTCCCGGGACAGGGGGTTCTACGAGCAGTACTTC	CAISESRDRGFYEQYF
many	TRBV28	TRBD1	TRBJ1-5	TGTGCCAGCACCAAGGGACAGGCGCTCTATCAGCCCCAGCATTTT	CASTKGQALYQPQHF
few	TRBV28	TRBD1	TRBJ1-4	TGTGCCAGCAGACGAAGACAGGGAGGAGAAAAACTGTTTTTT	CASRRRQGGEKLFF
.	TRBV24-1	.	TRBJ1-1	TGTACCACCAGTGCCTATGGAGGGGTTGGAGCTTTCTTT	CTTSAYGGVGAFF
once	TRBV19	.	TRBJ2-2	TGTGCCAGTAGTTCCAACGGCAGGGCCACCGGGGAGCTGTTTTTT	CASSSNGRATGELFF
.	TRBV15	.	TRBJ2-1	TGTGCCACCAGCAGAGATCAAGTCCGTTCGGAGCAGTTCTTC	CATSRDQVRSEQFF
many	TRBV20-1	.	TRBJ2-7	TGCAGTGCTATCGGGACGGTTTCCTACGAGCAGTACTTC	CSAIGTVSYEQYF
few	TRBV7-9	.	TRBJ2-1	TGTGCCAGCAGCTCACTTGACCGGAACTACAATGAGCAGTTCTTC	CASSSLDRNYNEQFF
many	TRBV28	.	TRBJ2-2	TGTGCCAGCAGTTTACTCCGACTCCGAACGAACACCGGGGAGCTGTTTTTT	CASSLLRLRTNTGELFF
many	TRBV18	TRBD1	TRBJ1-4	TGTGCCAGCTCACCAAGCCTCTCTAAGGGACAGGGGAGTGAAAAACTGTTTTTT	CASSPSLSKGQGSEKLFF
.	TRBV28	.	TRBJ2-3	TGTGCCAGCAGTCCCACCCCCGGGACAAGAAACACAGATACGCAGTATTTT	CASSPTPGTRNTDTQYF
many	TRBV2	.	TRBJ2-3	TGTGCCAGCAGTGACGTCGCTCAGGGCTCCGACACAGATACGCAGTATTTT	CASSDVAQGSDTDTQYF
.	TRBV2	TRBD2	TRBJ2-5	TGTGCCAGCACCCGACTAGCGGGAGGCAAAAAAGAGACCCAGTACTTC	CASTRLAGGKKETQYF
.	TRBV20-1	.	TRBJ1-4	TGCAGTGCTCGTCACCCCGAGGCTAATGAAAAACTGTTTTTT	CSARHPEANEKLFF
few	TRBV9	.	TRBJ2-1	TGTGCCAGCAGCGTAGGGGCACAAGCAGGGGTCAATGAGCAGTTCTTC	CASSVGAQAGVNEQFF
few	TRBV27	TRBD2	TRBJ2-5	TGTGCCAGCAGTTTATGGTCTAGCGGGAGCCAAGAGACCCAGTACTTC	CASSLWSSGSQETQYF
many	TRBV2	TRBD1	TRBJ1-1	TGTGCCAGCAGGGGACAGGGGGCGCGGTACACTGAAGCTTTCTTT	CASRGQGARYTEAFF
few	TRBV28	.	TRBJ1-2	TGTGCCAGCAATTCCAGGGCCTATGGCTACACCTTC	CASNSRAYGYTF
many	TRBV11-3	TRBD2	TRBJ2-1	TGTGCCAGCAGCCAAAGGCCCTTAGCGGGAGCGGTCGGGAATGAGCAGTTCTTC	CASSQRPLAGAVGNEQFF
many	TRBV20-1	.	TRBJ2-1	TGCAGTGCTAGTAACACGGTGACAGATGAGCAGTTCTTC	CSASNTVTDEQFF
many	TRBV10-1	.	TRBJ2-2	TGCGCCAGCAGTGAGTTCTTCAGCGGGAACACCGGGGAGCTGTTTTTT	CASSEFFSGNTGELFF
.	TRBV6-5	TRBD2	TRBJ2-5	TGTGCCAGCAGTTACTTGGCGGGAGGGCCCGAGGAGACCCAGTACTTC	CASSYLAGGPEETQYF
.	TRBV4-1	TRBD2	TRBJ2-1	TGCGCCAGCAGCCAATCGGGACTAGCGGGAGGGCCATCCTACAATGAGCAGTTCTTC	CASSQSGLAGGPSYNEQFF
many	TRBV2	TRBD2	TRBJ2-5	TGTGCCAGCAGTGAAAATATCCTAGCGGGAGTGGAGACCCAGTACTTC	CASSENILAGVETQYF
many	TRBV15	.	TRBJ2-7	TGTGCCACCAGGGAGGGGTACGAGCAGTACTTC	CATREGYEQYF
few	TRBV6-6	.	TRBJ1-1	TGTGCCAGCAGTTACTCATCCGGTGACACTGAAGCTTTCTTT	CASSYSSGDTEAFF
.	TRBV7-9	TRBD1	TRBJ2-7	TGTGCCAGCAGGCAAATATCGGGACAGGGTTTTGATGAGCAGTACTTC	CASRQISGQGFDEQYF
many	TRBV20-1	.	TRBJ1-1	TGCAGTGCTAGAGATAGGGGACACACTGAAGCTTTCTTT	CSARDRGHTEAFF